The text below deals with one T cell receptor beta chain. This probably arose from a read error, given a far larger clone one base away. The data belong to a study of regulatory T cells in long-lasting Graves disease. This sample's time point: newly diagnosed GD, antithyroid drugs for less than 3 months. RNA isolated from PBMCs was used to make the TCR library. The CDR3 length is 15 residues. V lost 5 bases, J lost 8 bases, and 21 bases lay in between. Sequencing libraries for TCR beta were prepared with iRepertoire HTBI primers and Arm-PCR of CDR3 regions. TCRdb redid the calling of the multiplex PCR reads with MiXCR, one entry per CDR3 protein. The sample lists hundreds of thousands of distinct CDR3 sequences, 15% to 20% occurring once. This sample also belongs to another study, concerning T cells in Graves' hyperthyroidism and ophthalmopathy.

The receptor was derived from a woman aged 35-65 years with Graves disease. The genes are TRBV12-3 or TRBV12-4 and TRBJ1-1; the D gene is possibly TRBD1 (5 bases). This specimen consisted of peripheral blood mononuclear cells (PBMCs), obtained at new diagnosis, from a patient treated with antithyroid drugs. The CDR3 DNA is TGTGCCAGCAGTGAAACGAGACAGCCAACGGGGGAAGCTTTCTTT. It codes for CASSETRQPTGEAFF.